The 18 T cell receptor beta chains given below trace back to one sample, sequenced in a study of T cells after yellow fever vaccination. TCRdb used MiXCR to reprocess the 5' RACE reads, holding one entry per CDR3 protein. The sample holds a few hundred thousand distinct CDR3 sequences, 10% to 15% seen once. Source: CD4+ T cells sorted from PBMCs, taken 45 days after the yellow fever booster vaccination. Receptors originate from a man in his thirties or forties who received the YFV17D yellow fever vaccine.

CDR3 bases: TGCGCCAGCAGCCAACAATACGGGACAGGGGCCTACAATGAGCAGTTCTTC. This encodes CASSQQYGTGAYNEQFF. The gene calls are TRBV4-3 and TRBJ2-1, with 10 positions matching TRBD1. After removal of 2 bases from V and 2 bases from J, the junction contained 6 bases not matched to a gene. Germline V gene lookup returns CDR1 LGHNA and CDR2 YSLEER. CDR3 size: 17 residues.

This clonotype was detected a few times. This rearrangement joins TRBV9 to TRBJ1-1; D may be TRBD1 (6 bases). Deletions cut 3 bases from V and 0 bases from J, with 12 bases between. The CDR3 loop spans 15 amino acids. The germline gives CDR1 SGDLS, CDR2 YYNGEE. CDR3 amino acids: CASSGKGHLNTEAFF. In DNA form, the CDR3 reads TGTGCCAGCAGCGGGAAGGGACACCTGAACACTGAAGCTTTCTTT.

The genes are TRBV12-3 or TRBV12-4 and TRBJ2-7; tentatively, D is TRBD1 or TRBD2 (5 bases each). Trimming removed 6 bases at V and 2 bases at J, with 11 bases between. The CDR3 sequence is 13 residues long. Here the CDR3 reads CASRRDGTYEQYF. The CDR3 nucleotides read TGTGCCAGCAGACGGGACGGAACCTACGAGCAGTACTTC.

This clonotype was recorded a few times. The gene calls are TRBV7-9 and TRBJ2-6, with D perhaps TRBD2 (5 bases). V lost 5 bases and J 0 bases, leaving 14 bases between the germline ends. CDR3 length equals 17 residues. CDR1 is SEHNR, CDR2 FQNEAQ, per germline (reference sequence). The CDR3 sequence: CASSPDLGFSGANVLTF. The CDR3 DNA is TGTGCCAGCAGCCCGGACTTAGGATTCTCTGGGGCCAACGTCCTGACTTTC.

The chain links TRBV25-1 to TRBJ2-7; tentatively, D is TRBD2 (6 bases). The CDR3 loop spans 13 amino acids. Germline V gene sequence: CDR1 MGHDK, CDR2 SYGVNS. V was shortened by 4 bases and J by 7 bases, with 14 bases between the two germline ends. The CDR3 bases are TGTGCCAGCAGTGGAGCGGGCCTTAGGGAGCAGTACTTC. This translates into CASSGAGLREQYF.

The V and J genes are TRBV5-1 and TRBJ2-1; 11 bases fit TRBD2. V shed 4 bases, J shed 5 bases, and the junction held 8 bases outside the gene matches. In germline, CDR1 is SGHRS, CDR2 YFSETQ. The CDR3 loop spans 16 amino acids. The CDR3 DNA reads as TGCGCCAGCAGCGAAACTAGCGGGAGTCCCCACAATGAGCAGTTCTTC. This translates into CASSETSGSPHNEQFF. The whole variable domain, filled in from reference TRBV5-1 and TRBJ2-1, reads KAGVTQTPRYLIKTRGQQVTLSCSPISGHRSVSWYQQTPGQGLQFLFEYFSETQRNKGNFPGRFSGRQFSNSRSEMNVSTLELGDSALYLCASSETSGSPHNEQFFGPGTRLTVL.

This clonotype has at least ten counts. The rearrangement links TRBV20-1 to TRBJ2-1, with a possible D match to TRBD2 (5 bases). This CDR3 contains 15 residues. CDR1 is DFQATT and CDR2 is SNEGSKA in the germline V gene (reference sequence). Between the trimmed V and J ends, which lost 5 bases and 8 bases, there was a span of 22 bases. The CDR3 DNA reads as TGCAGTGCTCCGCCGGGTCCCCCTGGGAGCGATGAGCAGTTCTTC. Translation gives CSAPPGPPGSDEQFF.

The V gene is TRBV16, the J gene TRBJ1-4; a possible D gene is TRBD1 (5 bases). The V and J ends lost 0 bases and 7 bases respectively, with 18 bases between them. The CDR3 is 17 residues long. The germline gives CDR1 KGHSY, CDR2 FQNENV. CDR3 region: CASSQSGGGTVGEKLFF. The CDR3 nucleotides read TGTGCCAGCAGCCAATCTGGGGGAGGCACGGTCGGTGAAAAACTGTTTTTT.

V gene TRBV20-1 combines with J gene TRBJ2-2; maybe TRBD2 (6 bases). V was clipped by 1 base and J by 8 bases, with 11 bases between them. The CDR3 loop spans 13 amino acids. Germline loops: CDR1 DFQATT, CDR2 SNEGSKA (reference sequence). The DNA for the CDR3 is TGCAGTGCTAGAGTGGAGGGTTTGGGGGAGCTGTTTTTT. It is translated as CSARVEGLGELFF.

This clonotype has a handful of counts. The V and J genes are TRBV6-1 and TRBJ2-5; TRBD1 or TRBD2 may be the D gene (7 bases each). From germline, CDR1 is MNHNS and CDR2 SASEGT. The CDR3 spans 16 residues. V shed 5 bases and J shed 5 bases, with 21 bases lying between them. The CDR3 region is CASSRRGGGAEETQYF. Here the CDR3 DNA reads TGTGCCAGCAGTCGTCGGGGAGGGGGCGCGGAGGAGACCCAGTACTTC.

The chain recombines TRBV15 with TRBJ2-5; D is uncertain. The CDR3 extends over 13 amino acids. Germline V CDR1 and CDR2: LNHNV, YYDKDF (reference sequence). The V gene lost 0 bases and the J gene lost 5 bases, with 7 bases spanning the gap. The chain's CDR3 is CATSRDPEETQYF. The CDR3 nucleotides read TGTGCCACCAGCAGAGATCCCGAGGAGACCCAGTACTTC.

The chain combines TRBV24-1 with TRBJ2-3; 11 nucleotides agree with TRBD1. V shed 9 bases and J 4 bases; nucleotides not matched to a gene: 5. The CDR3 has 14 amino acids. Germline V CDR1 and CDR2: KGHDR, SFDVKD. In nucleotides, the CDR3 is TGTGCCACCGGTCCGGGACAGGGGGCAGATACGCAGTATTTT. Protein: CATGPGQGADTQYF.

As to this clonotype: This could be a read error, since a much larger clone is one nucleotide away. V and J are TRBV28 and TRBJ2-5; D unclear. The CDR3 has 14 amino acids. Germline lookup yields CDR1 MDHEN and CDR2 SYDVKM. CDR3 residues: CASSLVGSQETRYF. The CDR3 coding sequence is TGTGCCAGCAGTTTGGTGGGTTCGCAAGAGACCCGGTACTTC.

This clonotype came up a few times. This sequence joins TRBV6-2 or TRBV6-3 and TRBJ1-1; no clear D. Per germline, CDR1 MNHEY and CDR2 SVGEGT. This CDR3 contains 13 residues. Trimming shortened V by 4 bases and J by 0 bases, and 6 bases separated the two germline ends. CDR3 sequence: CASSSHMNTEAFF. The CDR3 DNA reads as TGTGCCAGCAGTTCCCATATGAACACTGAAGCTTTCTTT.

The V and J genes are TRBV12-3 or TRBV12-4 and TRBJ2-1, with D unclear. The CDR3 contains 16 residues. V was shortened by 6 bases and J by 8 bases, with 23 bases between the two germline ends. CDR3 coding DNA: TGTGCCAGCAGCCGAACGCAGAATGGTAGCTTCTATGAGCAGTTCTTC. Translating it yields CASSRTQNGSFYEQFF.

This clonotype was seen only a few times. The chain is built from TRBV5-1 and TRBJ2-3; D gene uncertain. V gave up 5 bases and J gave up 0 bases, with 10 bases separating them. The CDR3 is 14 residues long. Germline V lookup: CDR1 SGHRS, CDR2 YFSETQ. The DNA for the CDR3 is TGCGCCAGCAGTCAGGACCTCAGCACAGATACGCAGTATTTT. Translation: CASSQDLSTDTQYF.

This clonotype was found a few times. The chain couples TRBV6-2 or TRBV6-3 to TRBJ2-3, with 7 bases identical to TRBD1. Per the germline V gene, CDR1 is MNHEY and CDR2 is SVGEGT. The CDR3 runs 15 residues. The J segment lost 0 bases and the V segment lost 4 bases, leaving 4 bases of the junction unmatched. The CDR3 DNA reads TGTGCCAGCAGTTCTTCACAGGGGAGCACAGATACGCAGTATTTT. It translates to CASSSSQGSTDTQYF.

This clonotype was seen a few times. CDR3 bases: TGTGCCAGCAAAGACCCCGGGACAGGAGTTGAGACCCAGTACTTC. Its protein product is CASKDPGTGVETQYF. The rearrangement links TRBV6-2 or TRBV6-3 to TRBJ2-5, with TRBD1 matching over 8 bases. J gave up 5 bases and V 7 bases, and 12 bases lay outside the gene matches. CDR1 MNHEY and CDR2 SVGEGT come from the germline V gene. This CDR3 has 15 amino acids.